Presented here are 13 T cell receptor beta chains from one specimen sequenced in a study of beta chain features in type 1 diabetes. What was sequenced were expressed TCRB transcripts, since all of the isolated RNA had been reverse transcribed. Using immunoSEQ multiplex PCR, the repertoire was profiled, and TCRdb retains in-frame clones only, with some absent. The sample has 600,000 to 650,000 clones; 15% to 18% are singletons. Sequences were obtained from naive CD4+ T cells from blood. All receptors derive from a man aged 18-30 years in good health.

The chain uses TRBV5-1 and TRBJ2-3, with D perhaps matching TRBD2 (6 bases). In germline, CDR1 is SGHRS, CDR2 YFSETQ. Between the trimmed V and J ends, which lost 4 bases and 3 bases, there was a span of 18 bases. The CDR3 totals 16 residues. The CDR3 DNA reads TGCGCCAGCAGCCTTACACGGGAGATCGGGACAGATACGCAGTATTTT. It codes for CASSLTREIGTDTQYF.

The rearrangement links TRBV28 to TRBJ2-7; either TRBD1 or TRBD2 may supply D (5 bases each). CDR3 length: 14 amino acids. V dropped 10 bases and J dropped 0 bases, with 16 bases sitting between them. Germline V CDR1 and CDR2: MDHEN, SYDVKM. Here the CDR3 reads CATLGTGRSYEQYF. CDR3 nucleotide sequence: TGTGCCACCCTTGGGACCGGCCGCTCCTACGAGCAGTACTTC. Supplemented by reference TRBV28 and TRBJ2-7, the full variable domain reads DVKVTQSSRYLVKRTGEKVFLECVQDMDHENMFWYRQDPGLGLRLIYFSYDVKMKEKGDIPEGYSVSREKKERFSLILESASTNQTSMYLCATLGTGRSYEQYFGPGTRLTVT.

This clone was seen only a few times. The sample carries other DNA sequences with the same CDR3. The gene calls are TRBV7-2 and TRBJ2-3, with D hard to call. V was cut by 0 bases and J by 2 bases, with 6 bases left in between. The CDR3 spans 14 residues. From germline, CDR1 is SGHTA and CDR2 FQGNSA. The CDR3 nucleotides are TGTGCCAGCAGCTTAGCAAGATCCACAGATACGCAGTATTTT. Protein sequence: CASSLARSTDTQYF.

This clone was picked up a small number of times. The CDR3: CASSLGGGLGGYTF. The DNA of the CDR3 is TGTGCCAGCAGTTTAGGGGGCGGGTTGGGAGGCTACACCTTC. The chain carries TRBV27 and TRBJ1-2; D may be TRBD1 (6 bases). This CDR3 has 14 residues. Germline V gives CDR1 MNHEY, CDR2 SMNVEV (reference sequence). Trimming shortened V by 2 bases and J by 8 bases, and 15 bases separated the two germline ends.

The chain couples TRBV6-5 to TRBJ2-2, with 8 bases fitting TRBD1. Germline CDR1 reads MNHEY; CDR2 reads SVGAGI. The CDR3 is 15 amino acids. The V and J ends lost 6 bases and 4 bases, in that order; junction bases with no gene match: 7. The CDR3 region has the DNA TGTGCCAGCAGGTGGGACAGGACAAGCACCGGGGAGCTGTTTTTT. Protein: CASRWDRTSTGELFF.

The rearrangement uses TRBV5-4 and TRBJ2-1; possible D gene TRBD2, 6 bases. This CDR3 contains 14 residues. V lost 3 bases and J lost 0, with 7 bases in between. CDR1 and CDR2 from the germline V gene are SGHNT and YYREEE (reference sequence). The CDR3 loop reads CASSSGVSYNEQFF. The CDR3 DNA reads as TGTGCCAGCAGCTCGGGAGTCTCCTACAATGAGCAGTTCTTC.

This clone was seen more than once but under ten times. The rearrangement links TRBV6-5 to TRBJ1-2; TRBD1 matches 8 bases. Unmatched junction bases numbered 7, after V lost 6 bases and J lost 4 bases. The germline gives CDR1 MNHEY, CDR2 SVGAGI. The CDR3 has 14 residues. CDR3 sequence: CASRFRGLGYGYTF. The CDR3 DNA reads as TGTGCCAGCAGATTCAGGGGGCTGGGCTATGGCTACACCTTC.

This clone was observed a handful of times. The rearrangement uses TRBV9 and TRBJ1-2; 7 bases are shared with TRBD1. The germline V gene encodes CDR1 SGDLS and CDR2 YYNGEE. This CDR3 is built from 12 residues. The trim removed 3 bases at V and 8 bases at J, leaving 4 bases unmatched. CDR3 region: CASSDTGDGYTF. The CDR3 DNA reads as TGTGCCAGCAGCGACACAGGGGACGGCTACACCTTC.

This clone was counted a few times. The chain couples TRBV7-2 to TRBJ2-2; no clear D gene. CDR1 and CDR2 (germline): SGHTA, FQGNSA. V gave up 2 bases and J gave up 0 bases, with 7 bases separating them. The CDR3 is made up of 15 amino acids. For the CDR3, the DNA is TGTGCCAGCAGCTTATACGCGCCGAACACCGGGGAGCTGTTTTTT. Translated, it gives CASSLYAPNTGELFF.

This clone occurred a few times. Other DNA sequences in this specimen translate into the identical CDR3. V usage is TRBV18 and J usage is TRBJ2-7; D is unresolved. CDR1 is KGHSH and CDR2 is LQKENI in the germline V gene. The CDR3 sequence is 13 residues long. The ends were cut back, 6 bases at V and 0 bases at J, with 9 bases in the middle. CDR3 nucleotide sequence: TGTGCCAGCTCCCCCCGGAGCTCCTACGAGCAGTACTTC. Protein: CASSPRSSYEQYF.

A few counts support this clone. The chain employs TRBV15 and TRBJ2-1; D gene uncertain. Deletions cut 0 bases from V and 4 bases from J, with 10 bases between. The CDR3 has 15 amino acids. The V gene's germline CDR1 is LNHNV and CDR2 YYDKDF (reference sequence). CDR3 DNA sequence: TGTGCCACCAGCAGAGATATCGGCAGTTACAATGAGCAGTTCTTC. It specifies CATSRDIGSYNEQFF.

The CDR3 DNA sequence: TGTGCCAGCAGTTTAGGCGGGCGGCACCTCTCTGGAAACACCATATATTTT. Translation gives CASSLGGRHLSGNTIYF. The chain couples TRBV28 to TRBJ1-3; D not certain. The CDR3 sequence is 17 residues long. Germline CDR1 MDHEN, CDR2 SYDVKM. V was shortened by 2 bases and J by 0 bases, with 14 bases between the two germline ends.

V usage is TRBV11-2 and J usage is TRBJ2-1, with D possibly matching TRBD1 (6 bases). CDR1 SGHAT and CDR2 FQNNGV come from the germline V gene. The CDR3 runs 17 residues. V was trimmed by 4 bases and J by 1 base, leaving 17 bases between them. DNA of the CDR3: TGTGCCAGCAGCTCACCGACAGGAGTCTCATCCTACAATGAGCAGTTCTTC. It encodes CASSSPTGVSSYNEQFF.